This T cell receptor beta chain was identified during a study of regulatory T cells in long-lasting Graves disease (dated by TCRdb to the early 2020s). General notes on the study: To count as having persistent Graves' disease, a patient had to have received antithyroid drug treatment for over 5 years with TSH receptor autoantibodies remaining persistently positive. Peripheral blood TCR sequencing and RNA sequencing compared persistent Graves' disease patients with newly diagnosed Graves' disease patients. The study took place in China and was registered as a clinical trial. A total of about 35 samples underwent TCR sequencing, from around 13 patients with persistent Graves' disease and 20 or so patients with newly diagnosed Graves' disease. In the clinical cohort, patients with persistent Graves' disease had used antithyroid drugs for an average of roughly 10 years.

What the research found in general, with its limitations: Sequencing and analysis were restricted to the TCR beta chain. Persistent patients shared more public clonotypes among themselves (around 3,000) than newly diagnosed patients did (approximately 970). Peripheral blood alone was examined, since thyroid tissue, which constituted the primary lesion, could not be accessed. Compared with newly diagnosed patients, patients with persistent Graves' disease had lower TCR Shannon entropy and fewer highly expanded clones, which suggests clonal expansion. As a limitation, the authors acknowledged that the small sample size may reduce accuracy.

In its sample, this clonotype was seen many times. It has no known antigen specificity. No much larger clone is present one base from it, and per-base qualities are unavailable. The library was generated by multiplex PCR. Sequencing relied on an Illumina HiSeq 4000. iRepertoire HTBI primers and Arm-PCR amplification of CDR3 regions were used to construct TCR beta libraries. Before sequencing, the PCR products underwent gel purification. In the source study's methods: Gene usage analysis of CDR3 amino acid clonotypes relied on the 55 to 80 TRBV and 14 TRBJ segments identified across samples. COPE and FqMerger were used to merge the filtered high-quality paired reads into contigs. Contigs were aligned with BLAST to IMGT TRBV, TRBD and TRBJ reference genes, and CDR3 was defined per IMGT. Any clonotype with a frequency above 0.1% was classified as a highly expanded clone. Shannon entropy was used to measure repertoire diversity, and the Gini coefficient was used to measure V-J evenness. Public clonotypes were defined as clonotypes shared by more than one individual. The public reads were reanalyzed by TCRdb: fastp trimming at Q25, MiXCR alignment, in-frame beta chains only. Each CDR3 protein gets just one entry, which takes the most common genes and DNA from the rows behind it. The V and J calls, along with clone size, are taken from TCRdb and not from the paper's own processing. This sample lists around 340,000 distinct CDR3 sequences; around a fifth were detected once. The ten largest clonotypes hold 29% of the sample.

The time point label, as the study defines it: persistent/refractory GD, antithyroid drugs over 5 years with positive TRAb. For both TCR sequencing and RNA sequencing, RNA was extracted from PBMCs using TRIzol. The diagnosis of Graves' disease was made according to American Thyroid Association guidelines. The patients came from an endocrinology department in Xi'an, China. Each patient gave approximately 10 milliliters of peripheral blood, collected in an EDTA anticoagulant tube. PBMCs were isolated by Ficoll Paque Plus density gradient separation without further T cell sorting. An Agilent 2100 Bioanalyzer and agarose gel were used to check RNA quality, and a NanoDrop 2000 was used to measure RNA concentration. The clonotype originates from a female donor with Graves disease. Source: peripheral blood mononuclear cells (PBMCs), taken when the disease was refractory, from a patient treated with antithyroid drugs.

The CDR3 region: CASSRGLSAISGANVLTF. The DNA sequence is as follows: TGTGCCAGCAGCAGAGGCCTTTCGGCGATCTCTGGGGCCAACGTCCTGACTTTC. Rearrangement joined TRBV28 to TRBJ2-6; too little of a D gene remains to name it. The CDR3, from cysteine to phenylalanine, totals 18 residues. The entry retains the CDR3 DNA only, 54 bases that are in frame from base 1. V was cut back by 6 bases and J by 0 bases, leaving a gap of 18 bases between them. The germline V gene gives CDR1 as MDHEN and CDR2 as SYDVKM.